The 30 T cell receptor beta chains in this list originate from one sample, sequenced in a study of T-cell reconstitution after alpha-beta-depleted transplantation in children. Unique molecular identifiers tagged the TCRbeta library. TCRdb used MiXCR to reprocess the PCR reads, holding one entry per CDR3 protein. The table has 100,000 or so distinct CDR3 sequences, approximately 6% seen once. Specimen: PBMCs, mostly from graft donor cells, collected 60 days after TCRalphabeta/CD19-depleted stem cell transplant. These TCRs come from a female patient between 2 and 15 years old who had a stem cell transplant for Fanconi anemia, so the T cells may come from the graft donor.

This clonotype was seen many times. CDR3 in DNA: TGTGCCAGCAGCCAAACTGGTTACCCCTACGAGCAGTACTTC. Translating it yields CASSQTGYPYEQYF. The chain is built from TRBV14 and TRBJ2-7; D gene unclear. The CDR3 totals 14 residues. The germline V and J ends were trimmed by 2 bases and 2 bases, with 10 bases remaining between them. Germline assignment: CDR1 SGHDN and CDR2 FVKESK.

This clonotype has just a few counts. The chain employs TRBV5-1 and TRBJ2-5, with TRBD2 matching over 10 bases. The CDR3 sequence is 17 residues long. Trimming cost V 3 bases and J 5 bases; bases outside gene matches: 13. Germline V CDR1 and CDR2: SGHRS, YFSETQ. The CDR3 is CASSSPRTSGGDETQYF. The CDR3 DNA is TGCGCCAGCAGCTCCCCCCGGACTAGCGGAGGTGATGAGACCCAGTACTTC.

This clonotype was seen a few times. This chain connects TRBV12-3 or TRBV12-4 to TRBJ2-5; 14 bases line up with TRBD2. The ends lost 4 bases at V and 1 base at J; junction bases unmatched: 17. The CDR3 totals 21 residues. In DNA form, the CDR3 reads TGTGCCAGCAGTTCTATCTATCCGGGACTAGCGGGAGTCTCGGTCCAAGAGACCCAGTACTTC. This gives the protein CASSSIYPGLAGVSVQETQYF.

This clonotype has at least ten counts. The V call is TRBV5-1, the J call TRBJ2-5; 7 bases align to TRBD1. The CDR3 spans 14 residues. CDR1 is SGHRS, CDR2 YFSETQ, per germline. V dropped 2 bases and J dropped 5; count of bases not matched to a gene: 6. Here the CDR3 reads CASSLDRVDETQYF. The CDR3 nucleotides read TGCGCCAGCAGCTTAGACAGGGTTGACGAGACCCAGTACTTC.

This clonotype was seen repeatedly, ten times or more. V is TRBV7-2 and J is TRBJ2-1, with D unclear. The CDR3 spans 13 residues. Trimming left V 5 bases short and J 1 base short, with 6 bases between. In germline, CDR1 is SGHTA, CDR2 FQGNSA. CDR3: CASSETSYNEQFF. CDR3 DNA sequence: TGTGCCAGCAGCGAGACTTCCTACAATGAGCAGTTCTTC.

Ten or more counts support this clonotype. The CDR3 DNA follows: TGTGCCAGCAGTTTTCGGACGGGGGGACCAGATACGCAGTATTTT. Translation: CASSFRTGGPDTQYF. The rearrangement joins TRBV28 to TRBJ2-3; 7 bases are a match to TRBD2. Unmatched junction bases numbered 7, after V lost 3 bases and J lost 4 bases. The CDR3 has 15 amino acids. Per the germline V gene, CDR1 is MDHEN and CDR2 is SYDVKM.

This clonotype has ten or more counts. The chain uses TRBV9 and TRBJ1-6; TRBD1 might be the D (6 bases). Trimming stripped 0 bases from V and 7 bases from J, with 11 bases between. The CDR3 has 15 amino acids. Per the germline V gene, CDR1 is SGDLS and CDR2 is YYNGEE. CDR3 nucleotide sequence: TGTGCCAGCAGCGTAGGGGGGCCGAGAAATTCACCCCTCCACTTT. Translating gives CASSVGGPRNSPLHF.

This clonotype was seen just once. It may be a read error: a sequence one base away is much more abundant. V and J are TRBV7-8 and TRBJ2-1; D not certain. CDR3 size: 11 residues. The germline gives CDR1 SGHVS, CDR2 FQNEAQ. In nucleotides, the CDR3 is TGTGCCAGCAGCTTAGATCATGAGCAGTCCTTC. Residues: CASSLDHEQSF.

The gene calls are TRBV7-6 and TRBJ2-7; D is perhaps TRBD1 or TRBD2 (5 bases each). The germline V gene encodes CDR1 SGHVS and CDR2 FNYEAQ. With 0 bases removed from V and 3 bases from J, the gap between germline ends came to 18 bases. This CDR3 contains 17 residues. The CDR3 nucleotides are TGTGCCAGCAGCTTAGCGCTCCGGGGCCCCCTCAACTACGAGCAGTACTTC. This encodes CASSLALRGPLNYEQYF.

The sample holds a few counts of this clonotype. The chain recombines TRBV20-1 with TRBJ1-1, with 7 nucleotides matching TRBD1. The CDR3 runs 14 residues. The V and J ends lost 6 bases and 3 bases, in that order; junction bases with no gene match: 10. Germline-derived CDR1 and CDR2 are DFQATT and SNEGSKA (reference sequence). CDR3 sequence (DNA): TGCAGTGCCTACTACCCGGACAGGCACACTGAAGCTTTCTTT. Translation gives CSAYYPDRHTEAFF.

This clonotype was seen ten or more times. The chain recombines TRBV7-7 with TRBJ2-5; D is ambiguous. Germline CDR1 is SSHAT and CDR2 is FNYEAQ (reference sequence). This CDR3 has 14 amino acids. V shed 5 bases and J shed 7 bases, with 17 bases lying between them. DNA of the CDR3: TGTGCCAGCAGCGCCTACCTCTCGCGCGGGACCCAGTACTTC. It encodes CASSAYLSRGTQYF.

This clonotype has a handful of counts. A clone one base away is much larger, so this may be a read error. The chain recombines TRBV12-3 or TRBV12-4 with TRBJ2-1; TRBD2 aligns across 12 bases. The CDR3 runs to 18 residues. The CDR3 loop reads CTSSLSASGGAPYNEQFF. The CDR3 coding sequence is TGTACCAGCAGTTTAAGCGCTAGCGGGGGGGCGCCCTACAATGAGCAGTTCTTC.

This clonotype was seen repeatedly, ten times or more. The genes are TRBV12-3 or TRBV12-4 and TRBJ2-1, with unresolved D. V gave up 6 bases and J gave up 4 bases, with 13 bases separating them. This CDR3 has 14 amino acids. In nucleotides, the CDR3 is TGTGCCAGCAGCCCCTACAACCTTTACAATGAGCAGTTCTTC. Its translation is CASSPYNLYNEQFF.

The chain has TRBV20-1 and TRBJ2-5, with D possibly being TRBD1 or TRBD2 (6 bases each). CDR3 length: 14 amino acids. Germline loops: CDR1 DFQATT, CDR2 SNEGSKA (reference sequence). Trimming left V 6 bases short and J 1 base short, with 15 bases between. CDR3 DNA sequence: TGCAGTGCCGGGGGCCGGGCAGGCCAAGAGACCCAGTACTTC. Residues: CSAGGRAGQETQYF.

This clonotype was seen many times. The genes are TRBV12-3 or TRBV12-4 and TRBJ2-2; D not resolved. The CDR3 spans 14 residues. Trimming removed 7 bases from V and 6 bases from J, with 15 bases in between. In DNA form, the CDR3 reads TGTGCCAGCATAAAGGGCAGGCGGTCCGGGGAGCTGTTTTTT. Translating it yields CASIKGRRSGELFF.

J is TRBJ2-5 and V is TRBV29-1, with D maybe TRBD2 (5 bases). V was trimmed by 6 bases and J by 1 base, leaving 12 bases between them. The germline V gene has CDR1 SQVTM and CDR2 ANQGSEA. There are 13 residues in the CDR3. The chain's CDR3 is CSVPTGSQETQYF. DNA of the CDR3: TGCAGCGTCCCGACGGGGTCCCAAGAGACCCAGTACTTC.

This clonotype was found a few times. The chain couples TRBV4-2 to TRBJ1-4, with 7 bases identical to TRBD1. J gave up 6 bases and V 0 bases, and 7 bases lay outside the gene matches. Germline-derived CDR1 and CDR2 are LGHNA and YNFKEQ. This CDR3 contains 16 residues. The CDR3 DNA is TGTGCCAGCAGCCAAGATGAGGGGGCTGAGGATGAAAAACTGTTTTTT. The encoded protein is CASSQDEGAEDEKLFF.

This clonotype has only a few counts. The gene calls are TRBV7-3 and TRBJ2-1; the D gene is possibly TRBD2 (5 bases). Germline V gene data show CDR1 as SGHTA and CDR2 as FQGTGA. The CDR3 contains 13 residues. Trimming left V 9 bases short and J 5 bases short, with 14 bases between. The CDR3 nucleotides are TGTGCCAGTCGACCTGAGGGCCACAATGAGCAGTTCTTC. Residues: CASRPEGHNEQFF.

This clonotype came up many times. This chain connects TRBV28 to TRBJ2-3; possibly TRBD2 for D (6 bases). Looked up from germline, CDR1 is MDHEN and CDR2 is SYDVKM. The CDR3 totals 13 residues. V shed 8 bases and J shed 0 bases, with 9 bases lying between them. For the CDR3, the DNA is TGTGCCAGCCGGGAGATGAGCACAGATACGCAGTATTTT. Residues: CASREMSTDTQYF.

The sample holds many counts of this clonotype. The gene calls are TRBV5-1 and TRBJ1-5; weak D call: TRBD1 (5 bases). Trimming left V 5 bases short and J 3 bases short, with 9 bases between. The germline V gene has CDR1 SGHRS and CDR2 YFSETQ. CDR3 length: 13 residues. In DNA form, the CDR3 reads TGCGCCAGCAGTACAGGTTTCAATCAGCCCCAGCATTTT. Translated, it gives CASSTGFNQPQHF.

This clonotype was picked up many times. The rearrangement uses TRBV7-9 and TRBJ2-5; TRBD2 agrees at 10 bases. The CDR3 length is 15 residues. From germline, CDR1 is SEHNR and CDR2 FQNEAQ (reference sequence). Germline trimming cut 4 bases from V and 2 bases from J; bases unmatched to any gene: 4. Here the CDR3 DNA reads TGTGCCAGCAGCTCCGGACTAGCGGAACAAGAGACCCAGTACTTC. Translating gives CASSSGLAEQETQYF.

The chain recombines TRBV7-2 with TRBJ2-3; D might be TRBD2 (5 bases). Trimming cost V 5 bases and J 3 bases, with 18 bases left between them. CDR3 size: 16 residues. Looked up from germline, CDR1 is SGHTA and CDR2 is FQGNSA. The CDR3 loop is CASSPRLLVSTDTQYF. CDR3 nucleotide sequence: TGTGCCAGCAGCCCTAGGCTACTAGTTTCAACAGATACGCAGTATTTT.

The chain is built from TRBV18 and TRBJ2-7, with a tentative D call TRBD1 (6 bases). Germline CDR1 and CDR2: KGHSH and LQKENI. V was cut by 2 bases and J by 3 bases, with 8 bases left in between. This CDR3 comprises 13 residues. The CDR3 coding sequence is TGTGCCAGCTCACCAAACAGGGTCTACGAGCAGTACTTC. Its protein is CASSPNRVYEQYF.

This clonotype was observed a few times. V gene TRBV20-1 combines with J gene TRBJ2-3; 12 bases are a match to TRBD2. The CDR3 totals 15 residues. CDR1 and CDR2 from the germline V gene are DFQATT and SNEGSKA (reference sequence). J gave up 2 bases and V 4 bases, and 4 bases lay outside the gene matches. The CDR3, as DNA: TGCAGTGCTAAAGGACTAGCGGGACCCACAGATACGCAGTATTTT. Residues: CSAKGLAGPTDTQYF.

This clonotype was seen repeatedly, ten times or more. The chain carries TRBV12-3 or TRBV12-4 and TRBJ2-7; TRBD2 matches at 10 bases. After removal of 2 bases from V and 3 bases from J, the junction contained 7 bases not matched to a gene. The CDR3 contains 16 residues. The CDR3 DNA reads as TGTGCCAGCAGTTTAACCCTAGCGGGAGCCTTCTACGAGCAGTACTTC. Its protein is CASSLTLAGAFYEQYF.

This clonotype was counted at least ten times. This chain joins TRBV28 and TRBJ2-2; no clear D. V shed 3 bases and J shed 5 bases, with 7 bases lying between them. In germline, CDR1 is MDHEN, CDR2 SYDVKM. The CDR3 contains 13 residues. CDR3 nucleotide sequence: TGTGCCAGCAGTTTGAGGCAGACCGGGGAGCTGTTTTTT. It codes for CASSLRQTGELFF. The full variable domain, with the rest looked up from reference TRBV28 and TRBJ2-2, is DVKVTQSSRYLVKRTGEKVFLECVQDMDHENMFWYRQDPGLGLRLIYFSYDVKMKEKGDIPEGYSVSREKKERFSLILESASTNQTSMYLCASSLRQTGELFFGEGSRLTVL.

A word on this clonotype: At one boundary the junction diverges from the germline segment, which might be a read error. The chain has TRBV14 and TRBJ2-1, with 10 bases aligning to TRBD2. The germline gives CDR1 SGHDN, CDR2 FVKESK. The CDR3 is 20 residues long. CDR3 in amino acids: CASNQVLSGRTQSSYNEQFF. The CDR3 nucleotides are TGTGCCAGCAACCAAGTCCTTAGCGGGAGGACTCAGAGCTCCTACAATGAGCAGTTCTTC.

This clonotype has ten or more counts. The gene calls are TRBV10-3 and TRBJ2-4; the match to TRBD1 covers 12 bases. Trimming at V came to 4 bases and at J to 1 base, leaving 5 bases not matched to a gene. CDR1 and CDR2 (germline): ENHRY, SYGVKD. The CDR3 runs to 17 residues. This CDR3 reads CAISGGQGAGAKNIQYF. CDR3 bases: TGTGCCATCAGTGGGGGACAGGGGGCAGGGGCCAAAAACATTCAGTACTTC.

This clonotype is classed as medium-sized (0.01 to 0.1%). The V and J genes are TRBV29-1 and TRBJ2-2; maybe TRBD1 (6 bases). Trimming left V 6 bases short and J 1 base short, with 12 bases between. CDR1 and CDR2 from the germline V gene are SQVTM and ANQGSEA. The CDR3 is 14 residues long. The CDR3 is CSVVDSRNTGELFF. As DNA, the CDR3 is TGCAGCGTGGTGGACAGCCGGAACACCGGGGAGCTGTTTTTT.

This chain links TRBV27 with TRBJ1-2, with 9 bases that match TRBD1. The ends lost 4 bases at V and 5 bases at J; junction bases unmatched: 5. The CDR3 covers 14 residues. Germline assignment: CDR1 MNHEY and CDR2 SMNVEV (reference sequence). The CDR3 loop reads CASSSGTGFYGYTF. The CDR3 DNA reads as TGTGCCAGCAGTTCCGGGACAGGGTTTTATGGCTACACCTTC.